This T cell receptor beta chain was recorded in a study of regulatory T cells in long-lasting Graves disease. Study conclusions and caveats: Among persistent patients, a larger number of public clonotypes were shared (approximately 3,000) than among newly diagnosed patients (just over 950).

Stated time point: newly diagnosed GD, antithyroid drugs for less than 3 months. Making the TCR library involved RNA that had been extracted from PBMCs. HTBI primers from iRepertoire and Arm-PCR of CDR3 regions yielded the TCR beta libraries. Via MiXCR, TCRdb re-called the multiplex PCR reads, giving one row per CDR3 protein. The table includes around 500,000 distinct CDR3 sequences, 15% to 20% detected once. In this sample, this clonotype turned up many times. Its antigen is still unknown. Unmatched junction bases numbered 7, after V lost 5 bases and J lost 3 bases. Germline V gives CDR1 SEHNR, CDR2 FQNEAQ (reference sequence). This CDR3 contains 14 residues. In addition, the sample was reused for a study of T cells in Graves' hyperthyroidism and ophthalmopathy. As reported in that work: The definition of stable Graves' hyperthyroidism was no ophthalmopathy progression within 18 months. Orbital computed tomography, thyroid ultrasound, serum thyroxine and TRAb, and clinical symptoms together informed the diagnoses.

This sequence originates from a woman aged 40-65 years with Graves disease. The genes are TRBV7-9 and TRBJ2-7; TRBD1 matches 7 bases. The sample consisted of peripheral blood mononuclear cells (PBMCs), taken at new diagnosis, from a patient treated with antithyroid drugs. The DNA of the CDR3 is TGTGCCAGCAGCGCCCGACAGGGCCACTACGAGCAGTACTTC. This codes for CASSARQGHYEQYF.